This section outlines one T cell receptor (beta chain) sequence together with its context. This sample was taken from a study of CD8 T cells in Susac syndrome. RNA was extracted with the RNeasy kit, and a quantity of roughly 0.5 to 1 ug was reverse transcribed using random hexamers. TCRdb independently ran MiXCR on the immunoSEQ multiplex PCR reads; one entry per CDR3 protein. The data show about 210,000 distinct CDR3 sequences, roughly 95% seen once. This CDR3 contains 13 residues. CDR1 is LGHNA and CDR2 is YSLEER in the germline V gene. The ends were cut back, 4 bases at V and 12 bases at J, with 16 bases in the middle.

Sequences were obtained from CD4+ T cells from PBMCs. The sequence was collected from a human donor in good health. The chain is built from TRBV4-3 and TRBJ2-1, with D perhaps TRBD1 or TRBD2 (5 bases each). Here the CDR3 reads CASSPVRDAGQFF. The CDR3 DNA reads TGCGCCAGCAGCCCAGTAAGGGACGCGGGGCAGTTCTTC.